Listed here is a single T cell receptor (beta chain). Its antigen has not been determined. Base qualities are not at hand, and no much larger clone is one base apart. These data come from a study of lymphopenia after photon versus proton radiotherapy (dated by TCRdb to between 2018 and 2021). About the investigation overall: Photon and proton radiation therapy were compared by the study for their immunological effects in patients with gastrointestinal tumors who developed high-grade lymphopenia. The cohort included approximately 18 patients with gastrointestinal tumors who developed lymphopenia after receiving either photon or proton therapy. The study aimed to characterize how the two radiation modalities differ in their impact on the immune system. Results and caveats for the whole study, not just this receptor: The survival association was assessed only in patients who died, and better survival with proton therapy was presented by the authors as a possibility rather than a demonstrated result. During treatment, patients who received proton therapy stayed relatively stable, whereas patients who received photon therapy lost naive T cells and TCR diversity and gained effector/memory populations. After the lymphocyte count nadir, repertoires from photon-treated patients showed oligoclonal expansion, particularly of CD8+ Temra cells, and this expansion drove the decline in diversity. Across the cohort, among patients who died, a greater drop in TCR diversity after the nadir was inversely correlated with overall survival time.

The library came from the immunoSEQ multiplex PCR assay. T cell repertoires were profiled with deep sequencing of rearranged TCR beta loci together with multiparametric flow cytometry. TCRdb retrieved this table from immuneACCESS and kept in-frame rearrangements only. Not all clones are present; in checked studies, unresolved V genes account for under half, and no reason is known for the remainder. The sample profile shows about 25,000 clones; roughly 90% of them were found once. The ten largest clones represent roughly a fifth of the sample. From a lookup of the germline V gene, CDR1 and CDR2 are SGHRS and YFSETQ. V is reduced by 0 bases and J by 4 bases, leaving a spacing of 13 bases between them. The CDR3 runs 15 amino acids, cysteine and phenylalanine included. Only CDR3 DNA remains: 45 bases, in frame from the first base.

The source of this sequence is a man between 45 and 60 years old with gastric cancer. The V and J segments used are TRBV5-1 and TRBJ2-5; 5 matching bases give a weak D call of TRBD1. Source: peripheral blood, taken from a patient treated with photon-based radiotherapy. The nucleotide sequence is TGCGCCAGCAGCTTGGACCCAGGGTATGGAGAGACCCAGTACTTC. The encoded protein is CASSLDPGYGETQYF.